What follows describes a single TCR beta chain. The sample is drawn from a study of blood T cell repertoires in COVID-19. Study overall: From T cells, B-cell-depleted T cells, or PBMCs came the material, which was cDNA or gDNA.

Original analysis: Amplifying reference gene primers gave estimates of nucleated cell counts. The protocol was immunoSEQ multiplex PCR, while the TCRdb copy is restricted to in-frame clones and leaves out a portion. The D gene and trimming were derived from the DNA, and the V and J assignments and clone size from that table. This table has 140,000 or so clones, roughly 86% appearing once. Living in 24 US areas, the participants were between about 18 and 100 years of age. Assignments of participants to cohorts depended upon their own reported clinical history. CDR1 and CDR2 from the germline V gene are KGHDR and SFDVKD. This CDR3 has 18 residues. V shed 7 bases and J 8 bases; nucleotides not matched to a gene: 20.

The J gene is TRBJ1-5, the V gene TRBV24-1; 9 nucleotides line up with TRBD1. The clonotype comes from a woman aged 45-65 years with acute COVID-19. The sample comprised PBMCs or T cells enriched from blood (not recorded which). CDR3 in DNA: TGTGCCACCAGCGACTATACAGGGGGCGGGGAGCCCGGGGAGCCCCAGCATTTT. This codes for CATSDYTGGGEPGEPQHF.